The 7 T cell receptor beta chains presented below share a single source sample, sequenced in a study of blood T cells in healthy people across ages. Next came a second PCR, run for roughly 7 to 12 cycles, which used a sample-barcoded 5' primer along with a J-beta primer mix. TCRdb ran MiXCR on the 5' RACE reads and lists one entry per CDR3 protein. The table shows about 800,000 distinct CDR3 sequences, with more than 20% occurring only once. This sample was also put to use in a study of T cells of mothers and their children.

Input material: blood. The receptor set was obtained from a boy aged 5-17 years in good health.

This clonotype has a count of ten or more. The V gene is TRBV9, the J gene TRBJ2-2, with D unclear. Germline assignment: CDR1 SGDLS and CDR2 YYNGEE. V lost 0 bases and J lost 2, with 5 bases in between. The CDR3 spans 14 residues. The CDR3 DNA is TGTGCCAGCAGCGTAGGCCCCAACACCGGGGAGCTGTTTTTT. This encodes CASSVGPNTGELFF. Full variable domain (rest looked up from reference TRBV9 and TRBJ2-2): DSGVTQTPKHLITATGQRVTLRCSPRSGDLSVYWYQQSLDQGLQFLIQYYNGEERAKGNILERFSAQQFPDLHSELNLSSLELGDSALYFCASSVGPNTGELFFGEGSRLTVL.

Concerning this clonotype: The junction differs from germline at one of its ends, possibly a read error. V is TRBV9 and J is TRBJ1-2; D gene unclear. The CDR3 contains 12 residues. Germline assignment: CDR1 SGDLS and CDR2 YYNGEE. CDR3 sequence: CASSVDGYGCTF. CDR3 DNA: TGTGCCAGCAGCGTCGACGGCTATGGCTGCACCTTC. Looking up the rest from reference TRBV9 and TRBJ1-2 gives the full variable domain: DSGVTQTPKHLITATGQRVTLRCSPRSGDLSVYWYQQSLDQGLQFLIQYYNGEERAKGNILERFSAQQFPDLHSELNLSSLELGDSALYFCASSVDGYGCTFGSGTRLTVV.

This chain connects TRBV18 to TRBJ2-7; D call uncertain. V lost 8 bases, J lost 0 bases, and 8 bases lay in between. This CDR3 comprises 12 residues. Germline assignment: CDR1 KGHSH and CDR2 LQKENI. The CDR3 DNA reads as TGTGCCAGCGCTGGGATCTCCTACGAGCAGTACTTC. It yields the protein CASAGISYEQYF.

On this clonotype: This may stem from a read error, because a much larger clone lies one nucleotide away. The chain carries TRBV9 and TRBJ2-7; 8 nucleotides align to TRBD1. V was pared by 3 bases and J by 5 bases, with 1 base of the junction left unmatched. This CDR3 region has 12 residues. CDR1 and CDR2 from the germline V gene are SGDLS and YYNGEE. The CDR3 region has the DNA TGTGCCAGCAGCGGGACAGGGCACGAGCAGTACTTC. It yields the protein CASSGTGHEQYF.

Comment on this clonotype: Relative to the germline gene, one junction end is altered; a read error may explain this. The CDR3 reads CVSSSGGEGFF. The CDR3 DNA is TGTGTCAGCAGTTCCGGGGGGGAAGGGTTCTTC. The chain has TRBV27 and TRBJ2-1, with 8 bases that match TRBD2. Germline-derived CDR1 and CDR2 are MNHEY and SMNVEV (reference sequence). The CDR3 length is 11 residues.

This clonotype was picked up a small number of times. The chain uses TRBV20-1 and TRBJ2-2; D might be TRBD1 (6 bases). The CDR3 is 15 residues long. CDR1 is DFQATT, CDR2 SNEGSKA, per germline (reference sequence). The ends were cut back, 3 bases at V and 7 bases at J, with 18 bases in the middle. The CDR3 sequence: CSASPGTPTGGELFF. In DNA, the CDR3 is TGCAGTGCTAGTCCCGGGACACCGACGGGCGGGGAGCTGTTTTTT.

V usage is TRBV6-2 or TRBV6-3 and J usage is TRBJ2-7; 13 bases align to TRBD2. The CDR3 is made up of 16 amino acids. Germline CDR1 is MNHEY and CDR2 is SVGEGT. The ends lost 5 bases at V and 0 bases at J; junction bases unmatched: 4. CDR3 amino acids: CASSGGLAGDSYEQYF. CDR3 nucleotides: TGTGCCAGCAGTGGTGGACTAGCGGGAGACTCCTACGAGCAGTACTTC.